A selection of T cell receptor beta chains follows, all from one sample in a study of radiotherapy plus CTLA-4 blockade in lung cancer. Clones were read by immunoSEQ multiplex PCR, and TCRdb kept only the in-frame ones, dropping some. Of some 64,000 clones listed, 77% are singletons. The specimen comprised peripheral blood, sampled from a patient treated with radiotherapy plus ipilimumab. The receptors shown here come from a human donor with non-small cell lung cancer who had a complete response to radiotherapy plus ipilimumab. The CDR3 runs from the conserved cysteine through the conserved F or W. A D gene is named only where the DNA matches it firmly. Where a row states a size, it is once, few, many or the class of an expanded clone; other rows omit it.

abundance: NA
j_gene: TRBJ2-6
d_gene: TRBD1
v_gene: TRBV5-1
CDR3nt: TGCGCCAGCAGCCCCGGGACAGGGTACTCTGGGGCCAACGTCCTGACTTTC
CDR3aa: CASSPGTGYSGANVLTF

abundance: NA
j_gene: TRBJ2-2
d_gene: TRBD1
v_gene: TRBV27
CDR3nt: TGTGCCAGCAGTGGACGGACAGGGGGCACCGGGGAGCTGTTTTTT
CDR3aa: CASSGRTGGTGELFF

abundance: NA
j_gene: TRBJ2-1
d_gene: NA
v_gene: TRBV14
CDR3nt: TGTGCCAGCAGTTACTATCAAGAGCAGTTCTTC
CDR3aa: CASSYYQEQFF

abundance: NA
j_gene: TRBJ1-2
d_gene: NA
v_gene: TRBV18
CDR3nt: TGTGCCAGCTCACCCAGGGTTTTCTATGGCTACACCTTC
CDR3aa: CASSPRVFYGYTF

abundance: once
j_gene: TRBJ1-1
d_gene: TRBD1
v_gene: TRBV5-1
CDR3nt: TGCGCCAGCAGCTCAGGGACAGGGTGGACTGAAGCTTTCTTT
CDR3aa: CASSSGTGWTEAFF

abundance: NA
j_gene: TRBJ2-3
d_gene: NA
v_gene: TRBV11-2
CDR3nt: TGTGCCAGCAGCACCTTAGCGGAGGACACAGATACGCAGTATTTT
CDR3aa: CASSTLAEDTDTQYF

abundance: NA
j_gene: TRBJ2-7
d_gene: NA
v_gene: TRBV11-2
CDR3nt: TGTGCCAGCAGCTTCAGGCAGGCCTACGAGCAGTACTTC
CDR3aa: CASSFRQAYEQYF

abundance: NA
j_gene: TRBJ1-4
d_gene: TRBD1
v_gene: TRBV6-5
CDR3nt: TGTGCCAGCGCCTCCGGGACAGGGAGAAAACTGTTTTTT
CDR3aa: CASASGTGRKLFF

abundance: NA
j_gene: TRBJ1-1
d_gene: NA
v_gene: TRBV5-1
CDR3nt: TGCGCCAGCAGCTTGTCGGACACTGAAGCTTTCTTT
CDR3aa: CASSLSDTEAFF

abundance: NA
j_gene: TRBJ1-1
d_gene: NA
v_gene: TRBV27
CDR3nt: TGTGCCAGCAGTCAATTGCCTTACCACCAAACAGGGAAGAACACTGAAGCTTTCTTT
CDR3aa: CASSQLPYHQTGKNTEAFF

abundance: NA
j_gene: TRBJ2-3
d_gene: NA
v_gene: TRBV12-5
CDR3nt: TGTGCTAGTGCTCCCGGGGTCCGCACAGATACGCAGTATTTT
CDR3aa: CASAPGVRTDTQYF

abundance: NA
j_gene: TRBJ1-4
d_gene: NA
v_gene: TRBV6-5
CDR3nt: TGTGCCAGCGGGGAAACCGGGGTGTCAGGAAAACTGTTTTTT
CDR3aa: CASGETGVSGKLFF

abundance: NA
j_gene: TRBJ2-1
d_gene: TRBD2
v_gene: TRBV10-1
CDR3nt: TGCGCCAGCAGTGAAGGGCAGGGAGGGTACAATGAGCAGTTCTTC
CDR3aa: CASSEGQGGYNEQFF

abundance: NA
j_gene: TRBJ1-5
d_gene: NA
v_gene: TRBV28
CDR3nt: TGTGCCAGCAGTTTTTCAGGGTATAGCAATCAGCCCCAGCATTTT
CDR3aa: CASSFSGYSNQPQHF

abundance: NA
j_gene: TRBJ2-5
d_gene: NA
v_gene: TRBV6-6
CDR3nt: TGTGCCAGCACTGTAGGGGAGGAGACCCAGTACTTC
CDR3aa: CASTVGEETQYF

abundance: NA
j_gene: TRBJ1-2
d_gene: NA
v_gene: TRBV10-3
CDR3nt: TGTGCCATCAGTGAGACTCAGGGGAACTATGGCTACACCTTC
CDR3aa: CAISETQGNYGYTF

abundance: once
j_gene: TRBJ2-5
d_gene: TRBD2
v_gene: TRBV6-1
CDR3nt: TGTGCCAGCAGTGAAAGTGTCGGCGGGAGAGAGACCCAGTACTTC
CDR3aa: CASSESVGGRETQYF

abundance: NA
j_gene: TRBJ2-7
d_gene: TRBD1
v_gene: TRBV11-2
CDR3nt: TGTGCCAGCAGCTCTAGGGGACAGAACGAGCAGTACTTC
CDR3aa: CASSSRGQNEQYF